A single sample gave rise to the 5 T cell receptor beta chains below, sequenced in a study of blood T cell repertoires in COVID-19. Libraries were prepared by immunoSEQ multiplex PCR; TCRdb keeps only in-frame clonotypes and omits some of them. The profile shows around 270,000 clones, 84% of them singletons. The sample comprised peripheral blood. These receptors came from a woman between 35 and 50 years old who had recovered from COVID-19.

The CDR3 DNA reads TGTGCCAGCAGCCCGGAGCGGGGGGTCACCGGGGAGCTGTTTTTT. Translated: CASSPERGVTGELFF. The chain combines TRBV4-2 with TRBJ2-2, with TRBD2 identical over 9 bases. Germline V lookup: CDR1 LGHNA, CDR2 YNFKEQ. With V trimmed by 4 bases and J by 4 bases, 4 bases remained unmatched. This CDR3 contains 15 residues.

The CDR3 DNA follows: TGTGCCAGCAGTCGTAGACAGGGCCTCTCCTACGAGCAGTACTTC. Protein: CASSRRQGLSYEQYF. The rearrangement uses TRBV27 and TRBJ2-7; 7 nucleotides match TRBD1. CDR1 MNHEY and CDR2 SMNVEV come from the germline V gene (reference sequence). V trimming: 5 bases; J trimming: 0 bases; junction bases outside the gene matches: 7. The CDR3 is 15 residues long.

The chain couples TRBV27 to TRBJ2-6; D is unclear. Trimming shortened V by 10 bases and J by 0 bases, and 25 bases separated the two germline ends. The germline gives CDR1 MNHEY, CDR2 SMNVEV (reference sequence). This CDR3 is 19 amino acids long. The CDR3 loop reads CATLSSPLLLSSGANVLTF. CDR3 bases: TGTGCCACCCTTTCGAGCCCACTTCTCTTGAGCTCTGGGGCCAACGTCCTGACTTTC.

The sample holds one count of this clone. J is TRBJ1-4 and V is TRBV28; D is possibly TRBD1 (6 bases). With 4 bases removed from V and 8 bases from J, the gap between germline ends came to 11 bases. This CDR3 spans 13 amino acids. CDR1 and CDR2 (germline): MDHEN, SYDVKM. This chain's CDR3 is CASSSQGTEKLFF. The CDR3 DNA is TGTGCCAGCAGTTCCCAGGGGACCGAAAAACTGTTTTTT.

This chain uses TRBV11-3 with TRBJ1-1; D is perhaps TRBD1 (5 bases). CDR3 size: 16 residues. Germline V gene lookup returns CDR1 SGHNT and CDR2 YENEEA. V shed 4 bases and J shed 3 bases, with 18 bases lying between them. The CDR3 here is CASSYTKWGEDTEAFF. The CDR3 DNA is TGTGCCAGCAGCTATACTAAATGGGGGGAGGACACTGAAGCTTTCTTT.